The next 30 T cell receptor beta chains were all read from a single sample in a study of identical twins (dated by TCRdb to about 2016). Libraries were built with 5' RACE. The reads were generated on an Illumina HiSeq 2000. TCRdb trimmed the raw reads at Q25, called clones with MiXCR and kept productive beta chains. Rows matching on CDR3 protein sequence are summarized as one entry with the most common DNA and genes. The sample includes 200,000 to 300,000 distinct CDR3 sequences, with 6% to 8% observed a single time. The ten biggest clones cover about 5.8% of the sample. These data also formed part of another study, on yellow fever vaccine responses in identical twins.

Sequenced input: CD8+ T cells sorted from blood. The receptors were gathered from a woman aged 18 to 35 in good health.

The V call is TRBV2, the J call TRBJ1-2; no clear D gene. V lost 5 bases, J lost 6 bases, and 19 bases lay in between. CDR1 is SNHLY, CDR2 FYNNEI, per germline. The CDR3 extends over 15 amino acids. The DNA for the CDR3 is TGTGCCAGCAGTCCCTGGGTTCAGGCGAGCGATGGCTACACCTTC. Its translation is CASSPWVQASDGYTF.

This clonotype appeared a few times. Its ends do not fully match the called genes, so a read error is possible. The J gene is TRBJ2-1, the V gene TRBV2; D may be TRBD2 (5 bases). From germline, CDR1 is SNHLY and CDR2 FYNNEI. The CDR3 is 13 residues long. The CDR3: CASREGSYNEQFF. In DNA, the CDR3 is TGTGCCAGCCGTGAGGGATCCTACAATGAGCAGTTCTTC.

This clonotype turned up a few times. CDR3 in amino acids: CATREGRVDEKLFF. The CDR3 region has the DNA TGTGCCACCAGGGAGGGCAGGGTGGATGAAAAACTGTTTTTT. This chain links TRBV24-1 with TRBJ1-4, with D possibly matching TRBD1 (5 bases). Germline CDR1 and CDR2: KGHDR and SFDVKD. Deletions cut 7 bases from V and 6 bases from J, with 14 bases between. The CDR3 runs 14 residues.

In this sample, this clonotype turned up many times. V usage is TRBV11-2 and J usage is TRBJ2-1; tentative D call: TRBD1 (6 bases). Trimming removed 6 bases at V and 8 bases at J, with 20 bases between. CDR1 SGHAT and CDR2 FQNNGV come from the germline V gene. This CDR3 region has 15 residues. CDR3 in DNA: TGTGCCAGCAGATCTCGACAGGACCAACGCGATGAGCAGTTCTTC. Translated: CASRSRQDQRDEQFF.

This chain uses TRBV12-3 or TRBV12-4 with TRBJ2-7; 8 nucleotides agree with TRBD1. V trimming: 6 bases; J trimming: 2 bases; junction bases outside the gene matches: 6. The CDR3 is 14 amino acids. CDR3 in DNA: TGTGCCAGCAGCGACAGGGGCGCAACCTACGAGCAGTACTTC. Residues: CASSDRGATYEQYF.

The sample holds a few counts of this clonotype. The V call is TRBV28, the J call TRBJ2-6; D may be TRBD1 (6 bases). CDR1 is MDHEN, CDR2 SYDVKM, per germline. V lost 4 bases and J lost 1, with 11 bases in between. This CDR3 spans 16 amino acids. Here the CDR3 reads CASSWYQGSGANVLTF. The CDR3 nucleotides read TGTGCCAGCAGTTGGTACCAGGGGTCTGGGGCCAACGTCCTGACTTTC.

The chain is built from TRBV20-1 and TRBJ2-3, with D possibly TRBD1 on 6 matching bases. The CDR3 contains 15 residues. CDR1 DFQATT and CDR2 SNEGSKA come from the germline V gene (reference sequence). Deletions cut 3 bases from V and 4 bases from J, with 17 bases between. The CDR3 protein is CSAREDRSLADTQYF. The CDR3 nucleotides read TGCAGTGCTAGGGAAGACAGGAGCCTAGCAGATACGCAGTATTTT.

This clonotype came up a few times. The rearrangement joins TRBV24-1 to TRBJ1-5; D uncertain. The germline gives CDR1 KGHDR, CDR2 SFDVKD. V gave up 5 bases and J gave up 5 bases, with 9 bases separating them. The length of the CDR3 is 13 residues. CDR3 sequence: CATSGGGYQPQHF. The DNA for the CDR3 is TGTGCCACCAGTGGAGGAGGCTATCAGCCCCAGCATTTT.

Points on this clonotype: This may stem from a read error, because a much larger clone lies one nucleotide away. In this CDR3 the conserved last residue, phenylalanine or tryptophan, is missing, so a read error is likely. The gene calls are TRBV12-3 or TRBV12-4 and TRBJ2-5, with 13 nucleotides matching TRBD2. The CDR3 contains 16 residues. J gave up 5 bases and V 6 bases, and 9 bases lay outside the gene matches. The CDR3 DNA reads as TGTGCCAGCAGCTATACTAGCGGGGGGGCGATGGAGACCCAGTACTCC. This encodes CASSYTSGGAMETQYS.

The V call is TRBV20-1, the J call TRBJ2-3; D is unresolved. V was clipped by 1 base and J by 2 bases, with 7 bases between them. In germline, CDR1 is DFQATT, CDR2 SNEGSKA (reference sequence). The CDR3 length is 13 residues. In DNA, the CDR3 is TGCAGTGCTAGAGTGGAGCCCACAGATACGCAGTATTTT. Protein product: CSARVEPTDTQYF.

This clonotype was picked up many times. The chain uses TRBV5-1 and TRBJ2-7; D tentatively reads TRBD1 or TRBD2 (5 bases each). This CDR3 comprises 15 residues. With 4 bases removed from V and 5 bases from J, the gap between germline ends came to 19 bases. Germline V gene data show CDR1 as SGHRS and CDR2 as YFSETQ. The CDR3 DNA is TGCGCCAGCAGCCCCGGGGCGGAATTGATACACGAGCAGTACTTC. This codes for CASSPGAELIHEQYF.

There are a few counts of this clonotype. The V call is TRBV9, the J call TRBJ1-1, with D unclear. Trimming removed 3 bases from V and 1 base from J, with 7 bases in between. From germline, CDR1 is SGDLS and CDR2 YYNGEE. The length of the CDR3 is 13 residues. CDR3 in DNA: TGTGCCAGCAGCGAACACCGGAACACTGAAGCTTTCTTT. Protein sequence: CASSEHRNTEAFF.

CDR3 sequence reads: CASDRTGNTGELFF. CDR3 sequence (DNA): TGTGCCAGCGACCGGACAGGGAACACCGGGGAGCTGTTTTTT. J is TRBJ2-2 and V is TRBV6-1; 7 bases align to TRBD1. This CDR3 is 14 amino acids long. Germline V CDR1 and CDR2: MNHNS, SASEGT. Unmatched junction bases numbered 4, after V lost 8 bases and J lost 1 base.

This clonotype has at least ten counts. The chain couples TRBV13 to TRBJ2-5, with D maybe TRBD1 (5 bases). Germline V lookup: CDR1 PRHDT, CDR2 FYEKMQ (reference sequence). V was shortened by 2 bases and J by 3 bases, with 10 bases between the two germline ends. This CDR3 has 14 amino acids. The CDR3 region has the DNA TGTGCCAGCAGCTTATCCATAGGGGAAGAGACCCAGTACTTC. This gives the protein CASSLSIGEETQYF.

This clonotype came up once. This chain joins TRBV9 and TRBJ2-1; D might be TRBD2 (6 bases). Trimming removed 1 base from V and 2 bases from J, with 19 bases in between. This CDR3 is built from 18 residues. The germline gives CDR1 SGDLS, CDR2 YYNGEE. The CDR3 sequence is CASSVYATGGEPYNEQFF. The CDR3 DNA sequence: TGTGCCAGCAGCGTATATGCGACCGGGGGAGAACCCTACAATGAGCAGTTCTTC. Together with reference TRBV9 and TRBJ2-1, the CDR3 gives the full variable domain: DSGVTQTPKHLITATGQRVTLRCSPRSGDLSVYWYQQSLDQGLQFLIQYYNGEERAKGNILERFSAQQFPDLHSELNLSSLELGDSALYFCASSVYATGGEPYNEQFFGPGTRLTVL.

This clonotype was observed many times. The V call is TRBV24-1, the J call TRBJ2-4; 7 bases line up with TRBD1. The CDR3 spans 16 residues. V dropped 7 bases and J dropped 3; count of bases not matched to a gene: 11. CDR1 is KGHDR, CDR2 SFDVKD, per germline. For the CDR3, the DNA is TGTGCCACCAGCCCTGGATCAGGGGGTTTCAAAAACATTCAGTACTTC. Its translation is CATSPGSGGFKNIQYF.

The table lists this clonotype with a few counts. V usage is TRBV7-9 and J usage is TRBJ2-1; TRBD1 aligns across 8 bases. The V gene end was trimmed by 6 bases and the J gene end by 10 bases; junction bases not matched to a gene: 2. The CDR3 consists of 11 residues. Germline V lookup: CDR1 SEHNR, CDR2 FQNEAQ (reference sequence). CDR3 DNA sequence: TGTGCCAGCAGTCGGACAGGGGAGCAGTTCTTC. Translation gives CASSRTGEQFF.

This clonotype was seen at least ten times. The chain is built from TRBV21-1 and TRBJ2-2; the D segment call TRBD1 is taken from the table without a DNA check. TRBV21-1 represents a pseudogene. The CDR3 consists of 16 residues. The CDR3 coding sequence is TGTGCCAGCAGCAATACCGAGGGGGACGGCACCGGGGAGCTGTTTTTT. Its translation: CASSNTEGDGTGELFF.

This clonotype was recorded many times. The chain combines TRBV2 with TRBJ2-7; TRBD2 is a possible D gene (6 bases). Trimming cost V 1 base and J 4 bases, with 11 bases left between them. CDR3 size: 14 residues. Germline assignment: CDR1 SNHLY and CDR2 FYNNEI. CDR3 protein: CASSEGQGGYEQYF. CDR3 nucleotide sequence: TGTGCCAGCAGTGAAGGGCAGGGAGGTTACGAGCAGTACTTC.

This rearrangement joins TRBV20-1 to TRBJ2-2; the D gene is possibly TRBD1 (7 bases). The length of the CDR3 is 18 residues. The germline V and J ends were trimmed by 5 bases and 5 bases, with 27 bases remaining between them. Germline V gene lookup returns CDR1 DFQATT and CDR2 SNEGSKA (reference sequence). The DNA of the CDR3 is TGCAGTGCTCAACCGAGACAGGGACTCCTTAGATATACCGGGGAGCTGTTTTTT. Translation: CSAQPRQGLLRYTGELFF.

Only a few counts were recorded for this clonotype. The CDR3 DNA follows: TGTGCCACCGGGGACGGCAATCAGCCCCAGCATTTT. Its translation: CATGDGNQPQHF. The chain joins TRBV15 to TRBJ1-5; possibly TRBD1 for D (5 bases). The V gene lost 8 bases and the J gene lost 2 bases, with 7 bases spanning the gap. Germline CDR1 is LNHNV and CDR2 is YYDKDF (reference sequence). The CDR3 extends over 12 amino acids. The full variable domain, completed using reference TRBV15 and TRBJ1-5, is DAMVIQNPRYQVTQFGKPVTLSCSQTLNHNVMYWYQQKSSQAPKLLFHYYDKDFNNEADTPDNFQSRRPNTSFCFLDIRSPGLGDTAMYLCATGDGNQPQHFGDGTRLSIL.

This clonotype has at least ten counts. This rearrangement joins TRBV9 to TRBJ1-5; no reliable D call. V lost 0 bases and J 6 bases, leaving 10 bases between the germline ends. The CDR3 contains 14 residues. The germline V gene encodes CDR1 SGDLS and CDR2 YYNGEE. CDR3 coding DNA: TGTGCCAGCAGCGTAGATGGGGAGGTTCAGCCCCAGCATTTT. Its translation: CASSVDGEVQPQHF.

This clonotype appeared a few times. The rearrangement uses TRBV9 and TRBJ2-1, with D unclear. Germline V gene lookup returns CDR1 SGDLS and CDR2 YYNGEE. CDR3 length: 13 amino acids. V shed 0 bases and J shed 5 bases, with 6 bases lying between them. CDR3 amino acids: CASSVAANNEQFF. The CDR3 DNA follows: TGTGCCAGCAGCGTAGCTGCTAACAATGAGCAGTTCTTC.

In this sample, this clonotype turned up a few times. The genes are TRBV7-9 and TRBJ2-2; 13 bases fit TRBD2. The CDR3 sequence is 16 residues long. Germline CDR1 and CDR2: SEHNR and FQNEAQ (reference sequence). J gave up 6 bases and V 5 bases, and 6 bases lay outside the gene matches. CDR3: CASSETSGRVSGELFF. In nucleotides, the CDR3 is TGTGCCAGCAGCGAAACTAGCGGGAGGGTGTCCGGGGAGCTGTTTTTT.

This clonotype has a handful of counts. The V gene is TRBV13, the J gene TRBJ2-1; 11 positions match TRBD2. The J segment lost 10 bases and the V segment lost 3 bases, leaving 5 bases of the junction unmatched. Germline lookup yields CDR1 PRHDT and CDR2 FYEKMQ (reference sequence). The CDR3 has 14 amino acids. The DNA for the CDR3 is TGTGCCAGCAGCTTCGAACTAGCGGGGGTGGAGCAGTTCTTC. It codes for CASSFELAGVEQFF.

This clonotype was detected only once. The V gene is TRBV2, the J gene TRBJ2-7; D perhaps matches TRBD2 (7 bases). CDR1 SNHLY and CDR2 FYNNEI come from the germline V gene. V lost 3 bases and J 4 bases, leaving 16 bases between the germline ends. The CDR3 is made up of 15 amino acids. The CDR3 sequence: CASSDGGAITYEQYF. The CDR3 nucleotides are TGTGCCAGCAGTGATGGGGGGGCGATTACATACGAGCAGTACTTC.

V is TRBV11-2 and J is TRBJ2-5; either TRBD1 or TRBD2 may supply D (6 bases each). The V gene's germline CDR1 is SGHAT and CDR2 FQNNGV. V lost 5 bases and J lost 2, with 21 bases in between. There are 17 residues in the CDR3. The CDR3 bases are TGTGCCAGCAGCCCAGGGGCGGGGCAATCCCTACAAGAGACCCAGTACTTC. Protein product: CASSPGAGQSLQETQYF.

This clonotype has a count of ten or more. The rearrangement links TRBV20-1 to TRBJ2-5; weak D call: TRBD1 (6 bases). Deletions cut 5 bases from V and 1 base from J, with 23 bases between. This CDR3 is 17 amino acids long. Germline CDR1 is DFQATT and CDR2 is SNEGSKA (reference sequence). For the CDR3, the DNA is TGCAGTGCTCACACCGGGACATCTAAGGGGTTCCAAGAGACCCAGTACTTC. This sequence encodes CSAHTGTSKGFQETQYF.

This chain connects TRBV7-6 to TRBJ2-5; tentatively, D is TRBD2 (6 bases). V was shortened by 5 bases and J by 5 bases, with 12 bases between the two germline ends. Germline V lookup: CDR1 SGHVS, CDR2 FNYEAQ. This CDR3 has 13 residues. The CDR3 sequence: CASSPRDWETQYF. CDR3 coding DNA: TGTGCCAGCAGCCCCAGGGACTGGGAGACCCAGTACTTC.

This chain uses TRBV7-6 with TRBJ1-1; 7 bases line up with TRBD1. Per the germline V gene, CDR1 is SGHVS and CDR2 is FNYEAQ. Trimming took 5 bases from V and 1 from J; bases not matched to a gene: 4. This CDR3 contains 14 residues. The CDR3 sequence: CASSAGTENTEAFF. The CDR3 DNA is TGTGCCAGCAGCGCTGGGACAGAGAACACTGAAGCTTTCTTT.